The clone carrying this T cell receptor (beta chain) has only a few counts. Its antigen is not identified. The V and J ends lost 3 bases and 5 bases respectively, with 8 bases between them. The CDR3 contains 13 residues. Germline assignment: CDR1 KGHSH and CDR2 LQKENI. This sample is drawn from a study of T-cell reconstitution after alpha-beta-depleted transplantation in children. Study findings and constraints: About two months after transplant, alpha-beta T cells reportedly came from several hundred expanded graft clones. The main origin of T-cell counts and diversity one year after transplant was newly produced T cells.

Unique molecular identifiers were used in preparing the TCRbeta library. TCRdb itself ran the PCR reads through MiXCR, one entry per CDR3 protein. The data hold about 640,000 distinct CDR3 sequences, with 10% to 15% observed a single time. This sequence joins TRBV18 and TRBJ2-4; D not resolved. The clonotype was recovered from a male patient aged 10-17 years who had a stem cell transplant for acute myeloid leukemia, so the T cells may come from the graft donor. The sample was PBMCs, mostly from graft donor cells, taken 360 days after TCRalphabeta/CD19-depleted stem cell transplant. CDR3 sequence (DNA): TGTGCCAGCTCACCGGGCACAGAAAACATTCAGTACTTC. Translating it yields CASSPGTENIQYF.